This TCR beta chain was captured by sequencing in a study of T-cell reconstitution after alpha-beta-depleted transplantation in children (dated by TCRdb to about 2016). With respect to the entire study: Using TCR repertoire profiling, the study quantitatively followed how T-cell immune reconstitution unfolded in children after TCRalphabeta/CD19-depleted allogeneic hematopoietic cell transplantation. Overall results and qualifications from the work: Over subsequent months, a decline in hyperexpanded clone frequencies was noted, and after one year, T-cell counts and TCRbeta diversity were mostly ascribed to newly produced T cells. In some patients, the high TCRbeta diversity seen at day 60 was put down to recipient T cells and intrathymic progenitors that had survived conditioning. The apparently early recovery of alphabetaT-cell counts about two months after transplant reportedly depended on only several hundred rapidly expanded clones that came from non-depleted graft cells.

From the cysteine through the phenylalanine, the CDR3 covers 16 amino acids. The read is trimmed to its CDR3 DNA, 48 bases read in frame from base 1. The germline V gene (reference sequence) gives CDR1 as DFQATT and CDR2 as SNEGSKA. V is trimmed back by 3 bases and J by 1 base, and the junction contains 9 bases that no gene match accounts for. What the treatment or condition label conveys for this sample: allogeneic hematopoietic cell transplantation with graft depleted of TCRalphabeta T cells and CD19 B cells. Transplant recipients were children who received TCRalphabeta/CD19-depleted allogeneic hematopoietic cell grafts. As for this clonotype: Its antigen remains undetermined. One base away there is no much larger clone; base qualities are not given.

The library was generated by PCR. Sequencing used an Illumina HiSeq 2500. To normalize quantification of the TCRbeta repertoire, the TCR libraries were built with molecular barcoding that relied on unique molecular identifiers. Starting from the raw public reads, TCRdb applied fastp trimming at Q25, assembled clones with MiXCR and retained in-frame beta chains. Under each unique CDR3 protein, matching rows form one entry showing the most common genes and DNA. The sample data list over 200,000 distinct CDR3 sequences, and about 15% of these were observed just once. Around 44% of the sample is in the top ten clones.

The sample in question was PBMCs, mostly from graft donor cells, obtained 360 days after TCRalphabeta/CD19-depleted stem cell transplant. The chain couples TRBV20-1 to TRBJ2-7; the central 10 bases match TRBD2. This sequence was found in a male patient aged 2-9 years who had a stem cell transplant for acute lymphoblastic leukemia, so the T cells may come from the graft donor. Here is the DNA: TGCAGTGCTAGTGGGGGAGGGACTAGCGCATCCTACGAGCAGTACTTC. This is translated as CSASGGGTSASYEQYF.